Following are 28 T cell receptor beta chains from one sample sequenced in a study of T cells expressing NK-cell markers. TCRdb reworked the 5' RACE reads into one entry per CDR3 protein, no DNA. This sample lists about 540,000 distinct CDR3 sequences; its ten largest clones have under 4.5%. Material for sequencing was blood T cells: a sorted CD56 or NKG2C T cell subset, CD4+ or CD8+ T cells, or bulk PBMC T cells (not recorded which). The origin of the receptors is a man younger than 35 in good health.

The chain has TRBV25-1 and TRBJ2-7; absent DNA, TCRdb's TRBD1 call cannot be checked. This CDR3 contains 14 residues. Germline V gives CDR1 MGHDK, CDR2 SYGVNS. The CDR3 protein is CASSTTGIPYEQYF.

The J gene is TRBJ2-1, the V gene TRBV12-3 or TRBV12-4; absent DNA, TCRdb's TRBD1 call cannot be checked. CDR3 size: 12 residues. The CDR3 spells CASSIYRGQFVF.

The chain carries TRBV5-1 and TRBJ2-1. CDR1 is SGHRS, CDR2 YFSETQ, per germline. The CDR3 is 14 residues long. The CDR3 here is CASSLALHYNEQFF.

The chain carries TRBV7-2 and TRBJ1-5; TCRdb proposes TRBD1, but this gene call is untestable without DNA. The CDR3 spans 17 residues. Germline V gene lookup returns CDR1 SGHTA and CDR2 FQGNSA. The CDR3 loop is CASSLGDRRYSNQPQHF.

The chain has TRBV6-6 and TRBJ1-5. The CDR3 is made up of 11 amino acids. Germline CDR1 and CDR2: MNHNY and SVGAGI (reference sequence). The CDR3 loop is CASSKDQPQHF.

This sequence joins TRBV28 and TRBJ1-2; TCRdb lists TRBD1, though no DNA is available to test this call. The CDR3 has 13 residues. Germline lookup yields CDR1 MDHEN and CDR2 SYDVKM. CDR3 sequence: CASKPLGGEGYTF.

The chain couples TRBV12-3 or TRBV12-4 to TRBJ1-3. The CDR3 covers 14 residues. The CDR3 sequence is CASSISLAGNTIYF.

The rearrangement joins TRBV15 to TRBJ2-5. Germline V lookup: CDR1 LNHNV, CDR2 YYDKDF (reference sequence). The CDR3 contains 16 residues. The CDR3 is CATSRPQVGRRETQYF.

The rearrangement links TRBV20-1 to TRBJ2-6; TCRdb designates TRBD1, a call that cannot be tested without DNA. The length of the CDR3 is 16 residues. The germline gives CDR1 DFQATT, CDR2 SNEGSKA (reference sequence). The CDR3 loop is CSASGQGGMGANVLTF.

J is TRBJ2-3 and V is TRBV28; TCRdb's D call, TRBD2, is unchecked because there is no DNA. Germline V gives CDR1 MDHEN, CDR2 SYDVKM. The CDR3 consists of 16 residues. The CDR3 region is CASSLRIAGVADTQYF.

The J gene is TRBJ2-5, the V gene TRBV12-3 or TRBV12-4; TCRdb calls TRBD2, which cannot be checked without DNA. This CDR3 comprises 15 residues. Here the CDR3 reads CASSPLAGDLRNQYF.

This chain uses TRBV4-3 with TRBJ2-3. The germline V gene encodes CDR1 LGHNA and CDR2 YSLEER. The length of the CDR3 is 12 residues. CDR3 sequence: CASSQGQNTQYF.

The V and J genes are TRBV29-1 and TRBJ2-1; TCRdb proposes TRBD2, but this gene call is untestable without DNA. Per germline, CDR1 SQVTM and CDR2 ANQGSEA. CDR3 size: 17 residues. The CDR3 sequence: CSVDALAGGKSYNEQFF.

The V gene is TRBV24-1, the J gene TRBJ2-1; TCRdb lists TRBD2, though no DNA is available to test this call. In germline, CDR1 is KGHDR, CDR2 SFDVKD. The CDR3 sequence is 16 residues long. CDR3: CATSDRLAGSFNEQFF.

The genes are TRBV7-9 and TRBJ1-1; absent DNA, TCRdb's TRBD1 call cannot be checked. This CDR3 comprises 15 residues. From germline, CDR1 is SEHNR and CDR2 FQNEAQ (reference sequence). CDR3 region: CASSLKGQGRLEAFF.

The chain links TRBV12-3 or TRBV12-4 to TRBJ2-2; without DNA, the TCRdb call of TRBD1 cannot be checked. The CDR3 runs to 15 residues. The CDR3 here is CASSATGTGTGELFF.

The rearrangement links TRBV20-1 to TRBJ2-3. Germline V CDR1 and CDR2: DFQATT, SNEGSKA (reference sequence). This CDR3 region has 12 residues. The CDR3 loop is CSAEQMTDTQYF.

CDR3 residues: CASRTGQGRNEQFF. The J gene is TRBJ2-1, the V gene TRBV6-5; the TRBD1 assignment by TCRdb is unverifiable without DNA. Germline values: CDR1 MNHEY, CDR2 SVGAGI. The CDR3 contains 14 residues.

This chain uses TRBV27 with TRBJ2-1. This CDR3 region has 12 residues. The germline gives CDR1 MNHEY, CDR2 SMNVEV (reference sequence). The chain's CDR3 is CASSFDRAEQFF.

V is TRBV7-9 and J is TRBJ2-7; no DNA is available, so the TRBD1 call from TCRdb remains unchecked. CDR3 size: 15 residues. The V gene's germline CDR1 is SEHNR and CDR2 FQNEAQ (reference sequence). CDR3 loop: CASSPVSGESYEQYF. The whole variable domain, filled in from reference TRBV7-9 and TRBJ2-7, reads DTGVSQNPRHKITKRGQNVTFRCDPISEHNRLYWYRQTLGQGPEFLTYFQNEAQLEKSRLLSDRFSAERPKGSFSTLEIQRTEQGDSAMYLCASSPVSGESYEQYFGPGTRLTVT.

V is TRBV24-1 and J is TRBJ2-1; no DNA is available, so the TRBD1 call from TCRdb remains unchecked. CDR1 and CDR2 from the germline V gene are KGHDR and SFDVKD. This CDR3 has 16 residues. CDR3 sequence: CATSEPGQGSYNEQFF.

V gene TRBV12-3 or TRBV12-4 combines with J gene TRBJ2-1; lacking DNA, the TRBD2 call made by TCRdb goes unchecked. The CDR3 spans 14 residues. This CDR3 is CASWETSGIDEQFF.

The chain has TRBV15 and TRBJ1-4; TCRdb designates TRBD1, a call that cannot be tested without DNA. There are 13 residues in the CDR3. In germline, CDR1 is LNHNV, CDR2 YYDKDF (reference sequence). The CDR3 sequence: CATSRARGAKLFF.

V usage is TRBV14 and J usage is TRBJ2-7; TCRdb returns TRBD2, unconfirmable since there is no DNA. CDR1 SGHDN and CDR2 FVKESK come from the germline V gene. CDR3 size: 15 residues. The CDR3 protein is CASSQGLAGTYEQYF. The entire variable domain, with the rest obtained from reference TRBV14 and TRBJ2-7, is as follows: EAGVTQFPSHSVIEKGQTVTLRCDPISGHDNLYWYRRVMGKEIKFLLHFVKESKQDESGMPNNRFLAERTGGTYSTLKVQPAELEDSGVYFCASSQGLAGTYEQYFGPGTRLTVT.

The chain recombines TRBV6-5 with TRBJ2-7; TCRdb designates TRBD1, a call that cannot be tested without DNA. The CDR3 has 15 amino acids. Germline CDR1 reads MNHEY; CDR2 reads SVGAGI. CDR3 region: CASSYRDRGRHEQYF.

The chain recombines TRBV18 with TRBJ2-3; absent DNA, TCRdb's TRBD2 call cannot be checked. Germline values: CDR1 KGHSH, CDR2 LQKENI. This CDR3 spans 17 amino acids. This CDR3 is CASSPPVLAGFTDTQYF.

The J gene is TRBJ1-5, the V gene TRBV7-2; TCRdb outputs TRBD1, but without DNA this stays unchecked. The CDR3 runs 14 residues. Germline lookup yields CDR1 SGHTA and CDR2 FQGNSA. The CDR3 spells CASREQGSNQPQHF.

The gene calls are TRBV28 and TRBJ2-1. Germline loops: CDR1 MDHEN, CDR2 SYDVKM. The CDR3 runs to 12 residues. CDR3 sequence reads: CASSHRQAEQFF.